Following are 30 T cell receptor beta chains from one sample sequenced in a study of a mutant IDH1 vaccine in newly diagnosed glioma. Time point denoted: week 47, end of study. In the vaccine, a single dose held 300 ug of the mutant IDH1 20-mer peptide, along with topical imiquimod. Sequenced by immunoSEQ multiplex PCR; TCRdb stores in-frame clones only, minus some. The sample yields around 30,000 clones, approximately 89% seen once. These receptors lack a known antigen. Specimen: PBMCs, collected from a glioma patient whose treatment included an IDH1 peptide vaccine. These receptors were taken from a man in his forties with glioma.

A single count supports this clone. The rearrangement links TRBV28 to TRBJ2-7, with TRBD2 matching 7 bases. The CDR3 loop spans 16 amino acids. Per the germline V gene, CDR1 is MDHEN and CDR2 is SYDVKM. V dropped 3 bases and J dropped 3; count of bases not matched to a gene: 11. In DNA, the CDR3 is TGTGCCAGCAGTTTTGGGTCCAGCGGGATATTCTACGAGCAGTACTTC. This gives the protein CASSFGSSGIFYEQYF.

The DNA of the CDR3 is TGTGCCAGCAGTGGGGGGGACAGAGCTAACTATGGCTACACCTTC. Translated, it gives CASSGGDRANYGYTF. This chain joins TRBV28 and TRBJ1-2; 7 nucleotides agree with TRBD1. The CDR3 covers 15 residues. The germline gives CDR1 MDHEN, CDR2 SYDVKM. Trimming at V came to 5 bases and at J to 0 bases, leaving 6 bases not matched to a gene.

The chain employs TRBV7-9 and TRBJ2-2; 9 bases line up with TRBD1. Trimming removed 5 bases from V and 7 bases from J; junction bases left unmatched: 8. Per germline, CDR1 SEHNR and CDR2 FQNEAQ (reference sequence). This CDR3 is 15 amino acids long. CDR3 DNA: TGTGCCAGCAGCCAATCGGGACAGGGACTCGGGGAGCTGTTTTTT. Translation gives CASSQSGQGLGELFF.

The rearrangement uses TRBV28 and TRBJ1-1; D is unresolved. V was pared by 3 bases and J by 2 bases, with 13 bases between. Germline V gene sequence: CDR1 MDHEN, CDR2 SYDVKM. The CDR3 consists of 15 residues. The CDR3 spells CASSFNRGFNTEAFF. The CDR3 nucleotides read TGTGCCAGCAGTTTTAATCGTGGGTTTAACACTGAAGCTTTCTTT.

The chain links TRBV6-5 to TRBJ1-5; 7 bases are a match to TRBD1. Trimming at V came to 6 bases and at J to 7 bases, leaving 6 bases not matched to a gene. CDR1 MNHEY and CDR2 SVGAGI come from the germline V gene. The CDR3 is 13 residues long. The CDR3 is CASRQTGDQPQHF. The CDR3 nucleotides are TGTGCCAGCAGACAAACAGGGGACCAGCCCCAGCATTTT.

This sequence joins TRBV6-1 and TRBJ2-7, with D maybe TRBD1 (5 bases). The CDR3 has 14 amino acids. The germline V and J ends were trimmed by 8 bases and 2 bases, with 16 bases remaining between them. Germline V CDR1 and CDR2: MNHNS, SASEGT. The CDR3 loop reads CASAETVLTYEQYF. As DNA, the CDR3 is TGTGCCAGCGCCGAGACAGTTCTTACCTACGAGCAGTACTTC.

This clone showed up just once. This chain connects TRBV5-6 to TRBJ1-2; D might be TRBD1 (5 bases). Germline V gene lookup returns CDR1 SGHDT and CDR2 YYEEEE. Trimming pared 4 bases from V and 0 bases from J, leaving 10 bases between. CDR3 length: 14 residues. The CDR3 bases are TGTGCCAGCAGCCCGGGGGTTTCTAACTATGGCTACACCTTC. Translating it yields CASSPGVSNYGYTF.

The chain couples TRBV5-1 to TRBJ1-3; D is unclear. The CDR3 extends over 16 amino acids. The germline V gene encodes CDR1 SGHRS and CDR2 YFSETQ. Trimming shortened V by 0 bases and J by 1 base, and 11 bases separated the two germline ends. CDR3 bases: TGCGCCAGCAGCTTGGCCTTACTAAATTCTGGAAACACCATATATTTT. Protein sequence: CASSLALLNSGNTIYF.

This clone was detected only once. The chain carries TRBV5-5 and TRBJ1-3; no definite D call. Germline CDR1 and CDR2: SGHKS and YYEKEE (reference sequence). The CDR3 loop spans 15 amino acids. Trimming cost V 4 bases and J 1 base, with 12 bases left between them. The CDR3 nucleotides read TGTGCCAGCAGCCCCGGTATGGGTTCTGGAAACACCATATATTTT. This translates into CASSPGMGSGNTIYF. Full variable domain (remainder filled in from reference TRBV5-5 and TRBJ1-3): DAGVTQSPTHLIKTRGQQVTLRCSPISGHKSVSWYQQVLGQGPQFIFQYYEKEERGRGNFPDRFSARQFPNYSSELNVNALLLGDSALYLCASSPGMGSGNTIYFGEGSWLTVV.

Here the CDR3 DNA reads TGTGCCAGCAGCTTAGGTGTGGGGGACAATGAGCAGTTCTTC. Translated, it gives CASSLGVGDNEQFF. This chain links TRBV7-9 with TRBJ2-1; D tentatively reads TRBD1 or TRBD2 (5 bases each). CDR1 and CDR2 from the germline V gene are SEHNR and FQNEAQ (reference sequence). V lost 1 base and J 5 bases, leaving 9 bases between the germline ends. This CDR3 has 14 residues.

This chain joins TRBV4-1 and TRBJ1-6; D is unresolved. The CDR3 extends over 17 amino acids. V lost 4 bases and J lost 7, with 20 bases in between. The germline gives CDR1 MGHRA, CDR2 YSYEKL. CDR3 residues: CASSLDPVGPLNSPLHF. DNA for the CDR3: TGCGCCAGCAGCCTTGACCCTGTCGGTCCTCTCAATTCACCCCTCCACTTT.

The V gene is TRBV27, the J gene TRBJ1-3; TRBD1 is a possible D gene (6 bases). V dropped 2 bases and J dropped 2 bases, with 10 bases sitting between them. The CDR3 runs 15 residues. CDR1 is MNHEY and CDR2 is SMNVEV in the germline V gene (reference sequence). The CDR3 DNA sequence: TGTGCCAGCAGTTTAAGGGGGACCGCTGGAAACACCATATATTTT. Protein product: CASSLRGTAGNTIYF.

The chain recombines TRBV5-6 with TRBJ2-7, with 12 bases that match TRBD2. The V gene end was trimmed by 4 bases and the J gene end by 3 bases; junction bases not matched to a gene: 14. The germline V gene encodes CDR1 SGHDT and CDR2 YYEEEE. The CDR3 is made up of 18 amino acids. The CDR3, as DNA: TGTGCCAGCAGCCTTCTGACTAGCGGGAGCCAGCCCTTCTACGAGCAGTACTTC. It specifies CASSLLTSGSQPFYEQYF.

The chain carries TRBV19 and TRBJ2-7, with 9 bases lining up with TRBD1. Germline CDR1 is LNHDA and CDR2 is SQIVND (reference sequence). The CDR3 is 15 residues long. V lost 6 bases to trimming and J lost 3 bases; unmatched junction nucleotides: 9. The CDR3 nucleotides read TGTGCCAGTAGCCGTCACCGGGACAGGGACTACGAGCAGTACTTC. Translated, it gives CASSRHRDRDYEQYF.

This clone was counted once. The chain couples TRBV5-1 to TRBJ2-1; TRBD2 is a possible D gene (6 bases). V was pared by 1 base and J by 10 bases, with 18 bases between. Germline V gives CDR1 SGHRS, CDR2 YFSETQ. CDR3 length equals 15 residues. The CDR3 region has the DNA TGCGCCAGCAGCTTGCCCCCGACTAGTGTCAGCGAGCAGTTCTTC. It translates to CASSLPPTSVSEQFF.

This clone has just one count. The chain carries TRBV7-6 and TRBJ2-3, with 8 bases aligning to TRBD2. This CDR3 comprises 17 residues. With 4 bases clipped from V and 2 bases from J, the junction kept 11 bases outside the gene matches. Per germline, CDR1 SGHVS and CDR2 FNYEAQ. The CDR3 DNA reads TGTGCCAGCAGCTATATTAGCGGGGCCGGAAACACAGATACGCAGTATTTT. Translated: CASSYISGAGNTDTQYF.

The J gene is TRBJ2-5, the V gene TRBV18; D is perhaps TRBD2 (5 bases). The CDR3 length is 16 residues. Trimming took off 0 bases at V and 5 bases at J, with 16 bases between the two ends. Germline CDR1 and CDR2: KGHSH and LQKENI. The chain's CDR3 is CASSPPGDPRGETQYF. The CDR3 bases are TGTGCCAGCTCACCACCAGGAGATCCAAGAGGGGAGACCCAGTACTTC.

The CDR3 region is CASSRGTGTEAFF. The CDR3 nucleotides read TGTGCCAGCAGCCGGGGTACGGGTACTGAAGCTTTCTTT. The chain employs TRBV6-4 and TRBJ1-1; D call uncertain. This CDR3 is built from 13 residues. The V end lost 6 bases, the J end lost 5 bases, and 13 bases lay between the germline ends. Germline V CDR1 and CDR2: MRHNA, SNTAGT.

This clone occurred a few times. The chain links TRBV6-4 to TRBJ2-1; 10 nucleotides line up with TRBD2. The CDR3 covers 15 residues. The V gene end was trimmed by 8 bases and the J gene end by 4 bases; junction bases not matched to a gene: 8. The germline CDR1 and CDR2 sequences are MRHNA and SNTAGT. CDR3 bases: TGTGCCAGCTCTACAGCGGGAGGGTCATACAATGAGCAGTTCTTC. Translation gives CASSTAGGSYNEQFF.

V and J are TRBV18 and TRBJ1-2; the match to TRBD1 covers 7 bases. The J segment lost 4 bases and the V segment lost 2 bases, leaving 4 bases of the junction unmatched. In germline, CDR1 is KGHSH, CDR2 LQKENI. This CDR3 is 14 amino acids long. CDR3 loop: CASSPTGEPYGYTF. In nucleotides, the CDR3 is TGTGCCAGCTCACCAACAGGGGAGCCCTATGGCTACACCTTC.

The chain links TRBV19 to TRBJ2-1; 9 bases are a match to TRBD1. The V gene's germline CDR1 is LNHDA and CDR2 SQIVND (reference sequence). The CDR3 is 17 amino acids. Unmatched junction bases numbered 8, after V lost 1 base and J lost 4 bases. The DNA of the CDR3 is TGTGCCAGTAGTATAGTCAACTCGGGACAGGGTTACAATGAGCAGTTCTTC. Translation gives CASSIVNSGQGYNEQFF. The full variable domain, in which reference TRBV19 and TRBJ2-1 provide the parts outside the CDR3, is DGGITQSPKYLFRKEGQNVTLSCEQNLNHDAMYWYRQDPGQGLRLIYYSQIVNDFQKGDIAEGYSVSREKKESFPLTVTSAQKNPTAFYLCASSIVNSGQGYNEQFFGPGTRLTVL.

The chain uses TRBV5-4 and TRBJ2-5, with 10 bases lining up with TRBD2. After removal of 3 bases from V and 2 bases from J, the junction contained 7 bases not matched to a gene. The CDR3 is made up of 16 amino acids. The V gene's germline CDR1 is SGHNT and CDR2 YYREEE (reference sequence). The DNA of the CDR3 is TGTGCCAGCAGCTCGGCCCTGACTAGCGGGCAAGAGACCCAGTACTTC. Its translation: CASSSALTSGQETQYF.

The V call is TRBV2, the J call TRBJ2-2, with D perhaps given as TRBD1 or TRBD2 (5 bases each). Germline V lookup: CDR1 SNHLY, CDR2 FYNNEI. The CDR3 contains 15 residues. Trimming stripped 6 bases from V and 4 bases from J, with 15 bases between. The CDR3 protein is CASSLRPGTTGELFF. DNA of the CDR3: TGTGCCAGCAGCCTACGACCGGGGACCACCGGGGAGCTGTTTTTT.

The gene calls are TRBV5-6 and TRBJ1-2; D gene unclear. The CDR3 covers 13 residues. The germline gives CDR1 SGHDT, CDR2 YYEEEE. V was clipped by 0 bases and J by 4 bases, with 7 bases between them. In DNA, the CDR3 is TGTGCCAGCAGCTTGGGCGGTTTCTATGGCTACACCTTC. It is translated as CASSLGGFYGYTF.

The CDR3 coding sequence is TGTGCCAGCAGCCCCCGACTGGGTTCTGGGGCCAACGTCCTGACTTTC. Protein: CASSPRLGSGANVLTF. The chain carries TRBV5-4 and TRBJ2-6; unclear D gene. From germline, CDR1 is SGHNT and CDR2 YYREEE (reference sequence). V dropped 4 bases and J dropped 1 base, with 12 bases sitting between them. The CDR3 loop spans 16 amino acids.

CDR3 sequence (DNA): TGCAGCGTTGAACTTCGTCGGGCAGGGGCTGTCGATGAGCAGTTCTTC. It is translated as CSVELRRAGAVDEQFF. The chain recombines TRBV29-1 with TRBJ2-1; perhaps TRBD1 as D (6 bases). Germline CDR1 and CDR2: SQVTM and ANQGSEA. Trimming removed 2 bases at V and 8 bases at J, with 22 bases between. CDR3 length equals 16 residues.

This clone was seen a single time. This chain connects TRBV7-8 to TRBJ1-5; D perhaps matches TRBD1 (5 bases). V lost 3 bases and J 0 bases, leaving 9 bases between the germline ends. Germline CDR1 and CDR2: SGHVS and FQNEAQ. The CDR3 totals 15 residues. The CDR3 loop is CASSLGRDSNQPQHF. The CDR3 DNA sequence: TGTGCCAGCAGCTTGGGCAGGGATAGCAATCAGCCCCAGCATTTT.

This clone has a single count. This rearrangement joins TRBV28 to TRBJ2-5; 8 bases match TRBD2. J lost 4 bases, V lost 5 bases, and 9 bases had no gene match. The CDR3 is 15 amino acids. Germline CDR1 is MDHEN and CDR2 is SYDVKM. CDR3 in amino acids: CASSLGGAKGETQYF. CDR3 bases: TGTGCCAGCAGTCTCGGGGGGGCTAAAGGAGAGACCCAGTACTTC.

J is TRBJ2-1 and V is TRBV10-3, with 10 bases fitting TRBD2. The CDR3 contains 16 residues. Per germline, CDR1 ENHRY and CDR2 SYGVKD. Unmatched junction bases numbered 9, after V lost 1 base and J lost 9 bases. CDR3 amino acids: CAISEFEREGLFEQFF. The CDR3 DNA sequence: TGTGCCATCAGTGAGTTCGAGCGGGAGGGCCTTTTTGAGCAGTTCTTC.

This clone was found once. The rearrangement links TRBV29-1 to TRBJ2-2; D is uncertain. With 2 bases removed from V and 0 bases from J, the gap between germline ends came to 7 bases. The CDR3 runs to 14 residues. Germline CDR1 is SQVTM and CDR2 is ANQGSEA. The CDR3 here is CSVEIAPNTGELFF. In DNA form, the CDR3 reads TGCAGCGTTGAAATTGCACCGAACACCGGGGAGCTGTTTTTT.